These T cell receptor beta chains were read from a single sample in a study of T cells in localized non-small cell lung cancer. This table comes from immunoSEQ multiplex PCR, and its TCRdb copy is limited to in-frame clones, with some not included. The data hold 78,000 or so clones, with about 83% observed a single time. The material sequenced was peripheral blood, taken before any cancer treatment. Every receptor here comes from a man aged 40 to 70 with stage I lung adenocarcinoma. Both conserved end residues are part of each CDR3. The D gene is left open where the match is weak. Clone size is shown for a subset of rows, as once, few, many or a class of expanded clone.

>NA|TRBV2|TRBJ2-3|NA
CASQDADTQYF
TGTGCCAGCCAAGATGCAGATACGCAGTATTTT
>NA|TRBV27|TRBJ2-1|NA
CASSSDTHNEQFF
TGTGCCAGCAGTTCGGACACACACAATGAGCAGTTCTTC
>NA|TRBV7-7|TRBJ2-1|NA
CASSLSPQIYNEQFF
TGTGCCAGCAGCTTATCCCCGCAGATATACAATGAGCAGTTCTTC
>NA|TRBV28|TRBJ2-3|NA
CASSSSKVKSDTQYF
TGTGCCAGCAGTTCCTCAAAGGTTAAGTCAGATACGCAGTATTTT
>NA|TRBV2|TRBJ2-7|TRBD2
CASSERLAGTAEQYF
TGTGCCAGCAGTGAAAGACTAGCGGGGACCGCCGAGCAGTACTTC
>NA|TRBV6-4|TRBJ2-1|NA
CASSDASKGHEQFF
TGTGCCAGCAGTGACGCATCTAAGGGCCATGAGCAGTTCTTC
>NA|TRBV9|TRBJ2-7|NA
CASSVGLEGIYEQYF
TGTGCCAGCAGCGTAGGGCTAGAGGGGATCTACGAGCAGTACTTC
>NA|TRBV5-1|TRBJ2-3|NA
CASSTGTFTDTQYF
TGCGCCAGCAGCACCGGGACCTTCACAGATACGCAGTATTTT
>NA|TRBV27|TRBJ1-2|NA
CASSGLYGYTF
TGTGCCAGCAGCGGACTCTATGGCTACACCTTC
>few|TRBV4-1|TRBJ1-4|TRBD1
CASSQPRTGLNEKLFF
TGCGCCAGCAGCCAACCTAGGACAGGACTTAATGAAAAACTGTTTTTT
>NA|TRBV18|TRBJ1-2|NA
CASSHDQGGRNGYTF
TGTGCCAGCTCACACGACCAAGGCGGACGGAATGGCTACACCTTC